The present T cell receptor beta chain was sequenced within a study of T cell repertoires in ileal Crohn's disease. On the study more broadly: About half received postoperative treatment, 10 to 11 with thiopurines and about 20 anti-TNF.

Time point meaning: neoterminal ileum biopsy at postoperative endoscopy, about 6 months after surgery. This CDR3 is built from 15 residues. V was pared by 4 bases and J by 4 bases, with 16 bases between. Per the germline V gene, CDR1 is MNHEY and CDR2 is SMNVEV (reference sequence). Some clones are missing from TCRdb's copy, which holds only in-frame ones; the method was immunoSEQ multiplex PCR. The profile shows some 10,000 clones, over 70% of them singletons. The chain is built from TRBV27 and TRBJ1-2; D remains ambiguous. This clonotype was obtained from an adult with Crohn's disease. Source material: ileal tissue. CDR3 region: CASSSNFGRSYGYTF. The CDR3 nucleotides are TGTGCCAGCAGTTCAAATTTTGGGCGATCCTATGGCTACACCTTC.